Each of the 18 T cell receptor beta chains below was sequenced from the same sample in a study of blood T cells in healthy people across ages. Primed by a sample-barcoded 5' primer and a J-beta primer mix, a second PCR proceeded for roughly 6 to 12 cycles. Each CDR3 protein gets one entry after TCRdb re-called the 5' RACE reads with MiXCR. The table records some 1.4 million distinct CDR3 sequences, 42% of them present only once. Sequencing was performed on blood. These receptors came from a woman aged 18-29 years in good health.

This sequence joins TRBV12-3 or TRBV12-4 and TRBJ1-6; the D gene is possibly TRBD1 (5 bases). V dropped 2 bases and J dropped 1 base, with 12 bases sitting between them. The CDR3 sequence is 17 residues long. The CDR3 region has the DNA TGTGCCAGCAGTTTAATGCGGGGGAGGTCCTATAATTCACCCCTCCACTTT. Protein: CASSLMRGRSYNSPLHF.

The V and J genes are TRBV2 and TRBJ2-3; D gene ambiguous. V gave up 2 bases and J gave up 2 bases, with 8 bases separating them. The CDR3 runs 14 residues. CDR1 is SNHLY and CDR2 is FYNNEI in the germline V gene. CDR3 in amino acids: CASSESTVTDTQYF. In DNA form, the CDR3 reads TGTGCCAGCAGTGAATCTACAGTCACAGATACGCAGTATTTT.

This clonotype was seen more than once but under ten times. V usage is TRBV24-1 and J usage is TRBJ1-5, with TRBD1 as a possible D gene (6 bases). V shed 8 bases and J shed 2 bases, with 9 bases lying between them. The CDR3 contains 13 residues. Germline CDR1 is KGHDR and CDR2 is SFDVKD. CDR3 region: CATTPGGNQPQHF. CDR3 in DNA: TGTGCCACCACCCCAGGGGGCAATCAGCCCCAGCATTTT.

This clonotype was observed a few times. The CDR3 DNA follows: TGTGCCATCAGCGGGACAGGGAATTACCACGAGCAGTACTTC. As protein: CAISGTGNYHEQYF. The chain has TRBV10-3 and TRBJ2-7; 9 positions agree with TRBD1. CDR1 and CDR2 (germline): ENHRY, SYGVKD. This CDR3 is built from 14 residues. The trim removed 6 bases at V and 5 bases at J, leaving 8 bases unmatched.

The chain joins TRBV11-1 to TRBJ1-2; D gene uncertain. The CDR3 sequence is 15 residues long. Germline CDR1 is SGHAT and CDR2 is FQDESV (reference sequence). Deletions cut 4 bases from V and 7 bases from J, with 19 bases between. In DNA form, the CDR3 reads TGTGCCAGCAGCTCAGTCGAGGGATTAGTAGGTGGCTACACCTTC. Its protein is CASSSVEGLVGGYTF.

The rearrangement joins TRBV29-1 to TRBJ1-2, with D unclear. CDR1 is SQVTM, CDR2 ANQGSEA, per germline. V lost 4 bases, J lost 1 base, and 10 bases lay in between. The CDR3 consists of 13 residues. CDR3 in DNA: TGCAGCGTTGTTAGCTGGGATAACTATGGCTACACCTTC. Translating it yields CSVVSWDNYGYTF.

The rearrangement links TRBV15 to TRBJ2-7; 7 nucleotides line up with TRBD2. CDR1 is LNHNV, CDR2 YYDKDF, per germline (reference sequence). V dropped 0 bases and J dropped 0; count of bases not matched to a gene: 5. This CDR3 contains 16 residues. The CDR3 spells CATSRDGSSGSYEQYF. In nucleotides, the CDR3 is TGTGCCACCAGCAGAGATGGGTCTAGCGGCTCCTACGAGCAGTACTTC.

This sequence joins TRBV4-2 and TRBJ1-5; D might be TRBD1 (5 bases). The germline V and J ends were trimmed by 0 bases and 0 bases, with 9 bases remaining between them. The CDR3 is 16 amino acids. CDR1 and CDR2 from the germline V gene are LGHNA and YNFKEQ. CDR3 loop: CASSQEWGSSNQPQHF. DNA of the CDR3: TGTGCCAGCAGCCAAGAGTGGGGCAGTAGCAATCAGCCCCAGCATTTT.

The chain links TRBV3-1 to TRBJ2-5, with a possible D match to TRBD2 (6 bases). The V gene lost 7 bases and the J gene lost 4 bases, with 19 bases spanning the gap. CDR1 and CDR2 from the germline V gene are LGHDT and YNNKEL (reference sequence). This CDR3 region has 15 residues. CDR3 nucleotide sequence: TGTGCCAGCACCGACGTCGGGAAAGCGGGAGAGACCCAGTACTTC. Translated: CASTDVGKAGETQYF.

This chain links TRBV7-2 with TRBJ2-5; tentatively, D is TRBD2 (5 bases). V was cut by 5 bases and J by 5 bases, with 18 bases left in between. The CDR3 has 15 amino acids. Germline V gives CDR1 SGHTA, CDR2 FQGNSA. As DNA, the CDR3 is TGTGCCAGCAGCCCCCGGGGTCTAGGTCTTGAGACCCAGTACTTC. Translation: CASSPRGLGLETQYF.

This clonotype appeared a few times. CDR3 nucleotide sequence: TGCGCCAGCAGCTTGGGTGATAGCAGATCCACAGATACGCAGTATTTT. It is translated as CASSLGDSRSTDTQYF. The gene calls are TRBV5-1 and TRBJ2-3; D gene uncertain. The CDR3 is 16 residues long. Trimming took off 0 bases at V and 2 bases at J, with 13 bases between the two ends. From germline, CDR1 is SGHRS and CDR2 YFSETQ.

This clonotype was picked up a small number of times. The chain has TRBV9 and TRBJ2-1, with D hard to call. The length of the CDR3 is 15 residues. V was cut by 2 bases and J by 7 bases, with 16 bases left in between. From germline, CDR1 is SGDLS and CDR2 YYNGEE. This chain's CDR3 is CASSVGSGPQNEQFF. The CDR3 DNA reads TGTGCCAGCAGCGTGGGTTCTGGACCCCAAAATGAGCAGTTCTTC.

There are a few counts of this clonotype. This chain uses TRBV6-1 with TRBJ2-1; 14 bases are shared with TRBD2. CDR1 and CDR2 (germline): MNHNS, SASEGT. The CDR3 totals 15 residues. With V trimmed by 6 bases and J by 9 bases, 7 bases remained unmatched. The CDR3 region has the DNA TGTGCCAGCAGCTGGGGACTAGCGGGAGTAAGTGAGCAGTTCTTC. Translated, it gives CASSWGLAGVSEQFF.

This clonotype was seen repeatedly, ten times or more. The rearrangement uses TRBV10-3 and TRBJ1-5, with unresolved D. The CDR3 is 13 residues long. The germline CDR1 and CDR2 sequences are ENHRY and SYGVKD. Trimming left V 5 bases short and J 5 bases short, with 10 bases between. CDR3: CAISRTGDQPQHF. CDR3 nucleotides: TGTGCCATCAGTCGGACTGGGGATCAGCCCCAGCATTTT.

This clonotype was found once. The rearrangement joins TRBV4-1 to TRBJ2-1; D remains unclear. CDR3 length: 15 amino acids. Trimming shortened V by 0 bases and J by 6 bases, and 12 bases separated the two germline ends. Per the germline V gene, CDR1 is MGHRA and CDR2 is YSYEKL. The CDR3 spells CASSQDGLSGNEQFF. The DNA for the CDR3 is TGCGCCAGCAGCCAAGATGGGCTATCTGGCAATGAGCAGTTCTTC.

In this sample, this clonotype turned up a few times. This rearrangement joins TRBV14 to TRBJ2-5; tentatively, D is TRBD1 (5 bases). The germline CDR1 and CDR2 sequences are SGHDN and FVKESK. V lost 0 bases to trimming and J lost 3 bases, with 8 bases between them. There are 14 residues in the CDR3. This CDR3 reads CASSQEGEKETQYF. CDR3 bases: TGTGCCAGCAGCCAAGAAGGGGAAAAAGAGACCCAGTACTTC.

There are a few counts of this clonotype. V is TRBV7-9 and J is TRBJ2-3, with 8 bases aligning to TRBD2. Germline CDR1 reads SEHNR; CDR2 reads FQNEAQ (reference sequence). The CDR3 consists of 17 residues. V shed 1 base, J shed 2 bases, and the junction held 8 bases outside the gene matches. The CDR3 DNA is TGTGCCAGCAGCTTAGGGACTAGCCCAGCACCCACAGATACGCAGTATTTT. It encodes CASSLGTSPAPTDTQYF.

This rearrangement joins TRBV6-2 or TRBV6-3 to TRBJ1-4; D gene unclear. V lost 7 bases to trimming and J lost 0 bases, with 12 bases between them. This CDR3 spans 15 amino acids. Germline-derived CDR1 and CDR2 are MNHEY and SVGEGT. The CDR3 bases are TGTGCCAGCACCCGGGCGGTCACAACTAATGAAAAACTGTTTTTT. It specifies CASTRAVTTNEKLFF.